A single sample gave rise to the 5 T cell receptor beta chains below, sequenced in a study of blood T cell repertoires in COVID-19. Profiled with immunoSEQ multiplex PCR; TCRdb holds only in-frame clones, not every one. The repertoire holds hundreds of thousands of clones, with approximately 88% as singletons. Sequencing was performed on peripheral blood. The receptors here all came from a human donor in a cohort sampled during active COVID-19.

The chain combines TRBV7-9 with TRBJ1-1, with 7 nucleotides matching TRBD1. This CDR3 has 12 residues. Trimming cost V 11 bases and J 4 bases; bases outside gene matches: 7. Germline values: CDR1 SEHNR, CDR2 FQNEAQ (reference sequence). Here the CDR3 reads CAGGQSGTEAFF. The CDR3 nucleotides are TGTGCCGGGGGACAGTCAGGCACTGAAGCTTTCTTT.

The chain employs TRBV28 and TRBJ2-7; D is possibly TRBD1 (5 bases). The CDR3 runs 14 residues. Trimming removed 3 bases at V and 12 bases at J, with 21 bases between. Germline assignment: CDR1 MDHEN and CDR2 SYDVKM. The CDR3 bases are TGTGCCAGCAGTTTGCCCGGACAACCTAATTCCGTGTACTTC. It is translated as CASSLPGQPNSVYF.

This sequence joins TRBV29-1 and TRBJ1-1; tentative D call: TRBD1 (6 bases). This CDR3 region has 14 residues. V lost 6 bases, J lost 2 bases, and 16 bases lay in between. In germline, CDR1 is SQVTM, CDR2 ANQGSEA. CDR3 in amino acids: CSVKGGIHNTEAFF. The DNA for the CDR3 is TGCAGCGTGAAGGGGGGGATCCATAACACTGAAGCTTTCTTT.

The chain joins TRBV5-6 to TRBJ2-7; 9 positions agree with TRBD1. Germline CDR1 SGHDT, CDR2 YYEEEE. The CDR3 has 13 amino acids. The V and J ends lost 6 bases and 0 bases, in that order; junction bases with no gene match: 1. The CDR3 sequence is CASNRGLSYEQYF. The CDR3, as DNA: TGTGCCAGCAACAGGGGGCTCTCCTACGAGCAGTACTTC.

This chain uses TRBV2 with TRBJ1-5; TRBD1 agrees at 7 bases. In germline, CDR1 is SNHLY, CDR2 FYNNEI. Unmatched junction bases numbered 4, after V lost 7 bases and J lost 1 base. CDR3 length: 14 amino acids. The CDR3 coding sequence is TGTGCCAGCAAAAGGGGGCTGAGCAATCAGCCCCAGCATTTT. Residues: CASKRGLSNQPQHF.